This passage covers 4 T cell receptor beta chains from one sample sequenced in a study of shared clonotypes between healthy human individuals. Measured with immunoSEQ multiplex PCR; TCRdb has only the in-frame clones, and not every one. This repertoire shows millions of clones, approximately 90% found once; its top ten account for 0.13% to 0.15%. Specimen: naive CD4+ T cells sorted from blood. The sample's subset: CD45RA+ positively selected. The origin of the receptors is a man younger than 35 in good health.

CDR3 loop: CASTHTVNTEAFF. Written as DNA, the CDR3 is TGTGCCAGCACCCACACAGTGAACACTGAAGCTTTCTTT. The chain couples TRBV6-6 to TRBJ1-1; D call uncertain. The CDR3 loop spans 13 amino acids. In germline, CDR1 is MNHNY, CDR2 SVGAGI (reference sequence). Trimming stripped 7 bases from V and 0 bases from J, with 9 bases between.

The rearrangement joins TRBV4-1 to TRBJ2-7; TRBD1 is a possible D gene (7 bases). The V end was cut by 5 bases, the J end by 6 bases, with 14 bases between. This CDR3 has 13 residues. In germline, CDR1 is MGHRA, CDR2 YSYEKL. The CDR3 is CASSGGGVGEQYF. The CDR3 bases are TGCGCCAGCAGCGGAGGGGGCGTCGGCGAGCAGTACTTC.

This clone is a singleton in its sample. The J gene is TRBJ2-3, the V gene TRBV4-1; 8 bases align to TRBD2. CDR3 length equals 18 residues. The germline V gene encodes CDR1 MGHRA and CDR2 YSYEKL. Trimming removed 2 bases from V and 3 bases from J; junction bases left unmatched: 13. The CDR3 region is CASSQPVPGSSGTDTQYF. The DNA for the CDR3 is TGCGCCAGCAGCCAACCGGTCCCTGGGTCTAGCGGGACAGATACGCAGTATTTT.

CDR3 residues: CASSSGQPEETQYF. The DNA of the CDR3 is TGCGCCAGCAGCTCAGGACAGCCCGAAGAGACCCAGTACTTC. The genes are TRBV5-1 and TRBJ2-5; D possibly corresponds to TRBD1 (6 bases). Trimming removed 3 bases at V and 3 bases at J, with 12 bases between. Looked up from germline, CDR1 is SGHRS and CDR2 is YFSETQ. This CDR3 spans 14 amino acids.